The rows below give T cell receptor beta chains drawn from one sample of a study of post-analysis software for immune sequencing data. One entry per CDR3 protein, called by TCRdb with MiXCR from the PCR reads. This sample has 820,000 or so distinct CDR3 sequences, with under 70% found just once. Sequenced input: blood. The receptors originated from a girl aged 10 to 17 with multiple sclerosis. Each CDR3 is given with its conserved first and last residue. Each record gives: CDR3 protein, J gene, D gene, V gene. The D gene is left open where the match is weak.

CDR3 protein: CASSNGQGPYEQYF; J gene: TRBJ2-7; D gene: TRBD1; V gene: TRBV12-3/TRBV12-4
CDR3 protein: CASSFEGASNQPQHF; J gene: TRBJ1-5; D gene: NA; V gene: TRBV7-2
CDR3 protein: CASSQLQGFEKLFF; J gene: TRBJ1-4; D gene: NA; V gene: TRBV4-1
CDR3 protein: CASSQDPSGSFNEQFF; J gene: TRBJ2-1; D gene: TRBD2; V gene: TRBV4-2
CDR3 protein: CASILTDGGTGDYEQYF; J gene: NA; D gene: NA; V gene: TRBV12-3/TRBV12-4
CDR3 protein: CASSLLSGGEPQHF; J gene: TRBJ1-5; D gene: NA; V gene: TRBV6-5
CDR3 protein: CASSYGGLVGGDTQYF; J gene: TRBJ2-3; D gene: TRBD2; V gene: TRBV6-5
CDR3 protein: CANSEAPAGTKNIQYF; J gene: TRBJ2-4; D gene: NA; V gene: TRBV6-1
CDR3 protein: CASSVNGANTGERFF; J gene: TRBJ2-2; D gene: NA; V gene: TRBV9
CDR3 protein: CASSLGSPDRSRIYEQYF; J gene: TRBJ2-7; D gene: NA; V gene: TRBV7-9
CDR3 protein: CSAIGRNYGYTF; J gene: TRBJ1-2; D gene: NA; V gene: TRBV20-1
CDR3 protein: CSVGFQGGLNTEAFF; J gene: TRBJ1-1; D gene: TRBD1; V gene: TRBV29-1
CDR3 protein: CASDKTDMNTEAFF; J gene: TRBJ1-1; D gene: NA; V gene: TRBV10-2
CDR3 protein: CSARMGFGTSASYEQYF; J gene: TRBJ2-7; D gene: TRBD2; V gene: TRBV20-1
CDR3 protein: CASSIGTDYGYTF; J gene: TRBJ1-2; D gene: NA; V gene: TRBV27
CDR3 protein: CSVGGVYSTDTQYF; J gene: TRBJ2-3; D gene: NA; V gene: TRBV29-1
CDR3 protein: CASSQTSGVSETQYF; J gene: TRBJ2-5; D gene: TRBD2; V gene: TRBV5-1
CDR3 protein: CASSLGLFSLETQYF; J gene: TRBJ2-5; D gene: NA; V gene: TRBV12-3/TRBV12-4
CDR3 protein: CASSLASGGASYEQYF; J gene: TRBJ2-7; D gene: TRBD2; V gene: TRBV7-2
CDR3 protein: CASSVAAGPSYEQYF; J gene: TRBJ2-7; D gene: NA; V gene: TRBV9
CDR3 protein: CASSRTGDSSGENQETQYF; J gene: TRBJ2-5; D gene: TRBD2; V gene: TRBV5-5
CDR3 protein: CAISTYTSSYNEQFF; J gene: TRBJ2-1; D gene: NA; V gene: TRBV10-3
CDR3 protein: CASSDWGETQYF; J gene: TRBJ2-5; D gene: NA; V gene: TRBV2
CDR3 protein: CASSLAYRANTEAFF; J gene: TRBJ1-1; D gene: NA; V gene: TRBV27
CDR3 protein: CSVVTSGSYNEQFF; J gene: TRBJ2-1; D gene: TRBD2; V gene: TRBV29-1
CDR3 protein: CASSPRLTTEAFF; J gene: TRBJ1-1; D gene: NA; V gene: TRBV9
CDR3 protein: CASSFMNTEAFF; J gene: TRBJ1-1; D gene: NA; V gene: TRBV5-5
CDR3 protein: CASSRRVGSYEQYF; J gene: TRBJ2-7; D gene: NA; V gene: TRBV7-9
CDR3 protein: CASSSPRRGRVGKLFF; J gene: TRBJ1-4; D gene: NA; V gene: TRBV12-3/TRBV12-4
CDR3 protein: CATSNQGEETQYF; J gene: TRBJ2-5; D gene: TRBD1; V gene: TRBV15
CDR3 protein: CASSLAYYEQYF; J gene: TRBJ2-7; D gene: NA; V gene: TRBV12-3/TRBV12-4
CDR3 protein: CASSRRQAQFSYEQYF; J gene: TRBJ2-7; D gene: NA; V gene: TRBV2
CDR3 protein: CASSQGLGSQETQYF; J gene: TRBJ2-5; D gene: NA; V gene: TRBV3-1
CDR3 protein: CSVVIAGTQYF; J gene: TRBJ2-3; D gene: NA; V gene: TRBV29-1
CDR3 protein: CASSQGGAGNTEAFF; J gene: TRBJ1-1; D gene: NA; V gene: TRBV12-3/TRBV12-4
CDR3 protein: CASFERGQGTDTQYF; J gene: TRBJ2-3; D gene: TRBD2; V gene: TRBV2
CDR3 protein: CASTGGIIEAFF; J gene: TRBJ1-1; D gene: NA; V gene: TRBV6-1
CDR3 protein: CSTLAPNPYQETQYF; J gene: TRBJ2-5; D gene: NA; V gene: TRBV20-1
CDR3 protein: CASSLGLSGRASETQYF; J gene: NA; D gene: TRBD2; V gene: TRBV12-3/TRBV12-4
CDR3 protein: CASSQEGTGQKAGYTF; J gene: TRBJ1-2; D gene: TRBD1; V gene: TRBV4-1
CDR3 protein: CASSLDGGGGEQYF; J gene: TRBJ2-7; D gene: NA; V gene: TRBV5-1
CDR3 protein: CASSRTGWDQPQHF; J gene: TRBJ1-5; D gene: TRBD1; V gene: TRBV27
CDR3 protein: CASSLSGQYSYEQYF; J gene: TRBJ2-7; D gene: NA; V gene: TRBV7-3
CDR3 protein: CASSPGLADSDTQYF; J gene: TRBJ2-3; D gene: TRBD2; V gene: TRBV7-3
CDR3 protein: CASSDSGRGADEQYF; J gene: NA; D gene: NA; V gene: TRBV6-4
CDR3 protein: CSVAAGKKETQYF; J gene: TRBJ2-5; D gene: NA; V gene: TRBV29-1
CDR3 protein: CASSLWGLGAQGYTF; J gene: TRBJ1-2; D gene: NA; V gene: TRBV6-5
CDR3 protein: CASSGDSLYEQYF; J gene: TRBJ2-7; D gene: TRBD1; V gene: TRBV2
CDR3 protein: CASSLATPETQYF; J gene: TRBJ2-5; D gene: NA; V gene: TRBV5-1
CDR3 protein: CSAPRQPDTQYF; J gene: TRBJ2-3; D gene: NA; V gene: TRBV20-1